The 5 T cell receptor beta chains below were found in one sample sequenced in a study of T-cell reconstitution after alpha-beta-depleted transplantation in children. The authors prepared the TCRbeta library with unique molecular identifiers. TCRdb fed the PCR reads into MiXCR, producing one record per CDR3 protein. This sample carries about 900,000 distinct CDR3 sequences, roughly 31% of them seen once, and the ten largest clones take approximately 30%. This specimen was PBMCs, mostly from graft donor cells, taken 360 days after TCRalphabeta/CD19-depleted stem cell transplant. These TCRs come from a boy in the first two years of life who had a stem cell transplant for SCID, so the T cells may come from the graft donor.

This clonotype occurred a few times. This CDR3 is CSARSEVFLCIIGELFF. For the CDR3, the DNA is TGCAGTGCTAGGTCCGAGGTATTCCTTTGTATTATCGGGGAGCTGTTTTTT. V and J are TRBV20-1 and TRBJ2-2; D ambiguous. The germline CDR1 and CDR2 sequences are DFQATT and SNEGSKA (reference sequence). The CDR3 is 17 residues long. V lost 3 bases, J lost 7 bases, and 24 bases lay in between.

Only a few counts were recorded for this clonotype. This sequence joins TRBV6-5 and TRBJ1-4; D unclear. CDR1 and CDR2 from the germline V gene are MNHEY and SVGAGI. With 0 bases removed from V and 5 bases from J, the gap between germline ends came to 7 bases. CDR3 length: 14 residues. CDR3 loop: CASSYSGVNEKLFF. The CDR3 DNA sequence: TGTGCCAGCAGTTACTCGGGAGTCAATGAAAAACTGTTTTTT.

This clonotype has more than one count but fewer than ten. The V and J genes are TRBV20-1 and TRBJ2-4; D unclear. The CDR3 is 11 residues long. The V end was cut by 6 bases, the J end by 1 base, with 4 bases between. The germline V gene has CDR1 DFQATT and CDR2 SNEGSKA (reference sequence). The CDR3 region is CSAGAKNIQYF. The CDR3 DNA is TGCAGTGCAGGGGCCAAAAACATTCAGTACTTC.

The V gene is TRBV28, the J gene TRBJ2-5; D may be TRBD1 (5 bases). The V end was cut by 7 bases, the J end by 7 bases, with 10 bases between. Germline V gives CDR1 MDHEN, CDR2 SYDVKM. The CDR3 length is 11 residues. CDR3 DNA sequence: TGTGCCAGCACAGGGTTCGGGACCCAGTACTTC. As protein: CASTGFGTQYF.

This clonotype was found a few times. The V gene is TRBV7-9, the J gene TRBJ2-3; the match to TRBD2 covers 11 bases. The junction had 3 bases not matched to a gene; V was cut back by 1 base and J by 3 bases. This CDR3 is built from 16 residues. Germline-derived CDR1 and CDR2 are SEHNR and FQNEAQ (reference sequence). This CDR3 reads CASSLGLAGLTDTQYF. The CDR3 DNA sequence: TGTGCCAGCAGCTTAGGACTAGCGGGGCTGACAGATACGCAGTATTTT. Together with reference TRBV7-9 and TRBJ2-3, the CDR3 gives the full variable domain: DTGVSQNPRHKITKRGQNVTFRCDPISEHNRLYWYRQTLGQGPEFLTYFQNEAQLEKSRLLSDRFSAERPKGSFSTLEIQRTEQGDSAMYLCASSLGLAGLTDTQYFGPGTRLTVL.